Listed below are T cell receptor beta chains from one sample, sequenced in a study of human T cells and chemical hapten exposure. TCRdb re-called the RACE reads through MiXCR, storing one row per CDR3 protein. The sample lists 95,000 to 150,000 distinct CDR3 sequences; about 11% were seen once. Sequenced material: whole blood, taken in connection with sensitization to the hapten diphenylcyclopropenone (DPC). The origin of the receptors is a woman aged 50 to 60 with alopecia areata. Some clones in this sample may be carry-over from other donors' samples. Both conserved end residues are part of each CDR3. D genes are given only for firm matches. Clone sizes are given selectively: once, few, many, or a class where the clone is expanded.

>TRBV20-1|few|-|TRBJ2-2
CSARDLDSTGELFF
TGCAGTGCTAGAGATCTGGACAGCACCGGGGAGCTGTTTTTT
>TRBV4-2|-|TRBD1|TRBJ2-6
CASSQETLGQGISGANVLTF
TGTGCCAGCAGCCAAGAAACCCTGGGACAGGGCATCTCTGGGGCCAACGTCCTGACTTTC
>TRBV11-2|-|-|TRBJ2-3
CASSSGPRTDTQYF
TGTGCCAGCAGCAGCGGGCCGAGGACAGATACGCAGTATTTT
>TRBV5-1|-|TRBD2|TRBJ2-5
CASRPSGGAQETQYF
TGCGCCAGCCGACCTAGCGGGGGGGCTCAAGAGACCCAGTACTTC
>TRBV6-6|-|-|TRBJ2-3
CASLDSTDTQYF
TGTGCCAGCCTGGACAGCACAGATACGCAGTATTTT
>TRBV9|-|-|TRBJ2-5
CASSPGLEETQYF
TGTGCCAGCAGCCCGGGACTTGAAGAGACCCAGTACTTC
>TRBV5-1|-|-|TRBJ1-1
CASSLTGTHTEAFF
TGCGCCAGCAGCTTAACCGGGACCCACACTGAAGCTTTCTTT
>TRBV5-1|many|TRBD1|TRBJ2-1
CASSLDRGNNEQFF
TGCGCCAGCAGCTTGGACAGGGGGAACAATGAGCAGTTCTTC
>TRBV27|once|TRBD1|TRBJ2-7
CASSLGQGASHEQYF
TGTGCCAGCAGTTTAGGACAGGGGGCCTCCCACGAGCAGTACTTC
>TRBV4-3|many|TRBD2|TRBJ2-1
CASSRTSGGEQFF
TGCGCCAGCAGCCGAACTAGCGGAGGGGAGCAGTTCTTC
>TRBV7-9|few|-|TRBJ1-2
CASSLSQLTGYTF
TGTGCCAGCAGCTTATCCCAACTTACGGGCTACACCTTC
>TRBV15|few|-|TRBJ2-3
CATSFLRGLAPDTQYF
TGTGCCACCAGCTTCCTAAGAGGGCTGGCGCCAGATACGCAGTATTTT
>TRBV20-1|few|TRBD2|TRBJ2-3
CSARGGRGDTQYF
TGCAGTGCTAGGGGGGGGAGAGGAGATACGCAGTATTTT
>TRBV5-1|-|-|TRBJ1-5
CASSWGPDGSNQPQHF
TGCGCCAGCAGCTGGGGTCCCGACGGAAGCAATCAGCCCCAGCATTTT
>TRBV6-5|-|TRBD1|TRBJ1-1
CASRWTGVSEAFF
TGTGCCAGCAGGTGGACAGGGGTGAGTGAAGCTTTCTTT
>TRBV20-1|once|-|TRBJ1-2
CSPPGTPGGYTF
TGCAGTCCACCAGGGACGCCCGGTGGCTACACCTTC